This T cell receptor beta chain was profiled in a study of OX40 agonist ivuxolimab in advanced cancers. Regarding the study as a whole: Relative to CD4+, CD8+ T cells held more expanded clones on average.

Assay: immunoSEQ multiplex PCR; the TCRdb copy retains only in-frame clones and omits some. The sample has about 85,000 clones, around 87% seen once. Concerning this clone itself: No antigen is known for it.

Germline V gene lookup returns CDR1 MDHEN and CDR2 SYDVKM. V lost 8 bases and J lost 2, with 23 bases in between. This CDR3 has 17 residues. This chain joins TRBV28 and TRBJ2-3; D is unresolved. The receptor comes from an adult with an advanced solid tumor such as melanoma, head and neck, liver or kidney cancer. Specimen: CD4+ or CD8+ T cells sorted from blood, collected in a trial of the OX40 agonist ivuxolimab. CDR3 region: CASSMEHRKGLTDTQYF. In nucleotides, the CDR3 is TGTGCCAGCTCTATGGAGCATCGAAAGGGCCTCACAGATACGCAGTATTTT.